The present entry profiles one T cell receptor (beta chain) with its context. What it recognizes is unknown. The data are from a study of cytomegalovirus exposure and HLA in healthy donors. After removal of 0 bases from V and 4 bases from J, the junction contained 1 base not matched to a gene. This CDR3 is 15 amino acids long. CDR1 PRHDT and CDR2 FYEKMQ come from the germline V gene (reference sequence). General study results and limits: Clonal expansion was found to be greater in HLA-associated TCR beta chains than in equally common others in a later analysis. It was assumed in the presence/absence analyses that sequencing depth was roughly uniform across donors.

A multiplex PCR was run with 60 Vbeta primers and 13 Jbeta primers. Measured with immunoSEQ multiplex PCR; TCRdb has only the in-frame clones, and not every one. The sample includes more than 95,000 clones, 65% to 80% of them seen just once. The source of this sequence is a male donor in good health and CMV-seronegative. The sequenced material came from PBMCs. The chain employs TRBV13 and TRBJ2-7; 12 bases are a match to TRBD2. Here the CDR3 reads CASSLGLAGGYEQYF. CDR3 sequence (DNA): TGTGCCAGCAGCTTAGGGCTAGCGGGAGGGTACGAGCAGTACTTC.